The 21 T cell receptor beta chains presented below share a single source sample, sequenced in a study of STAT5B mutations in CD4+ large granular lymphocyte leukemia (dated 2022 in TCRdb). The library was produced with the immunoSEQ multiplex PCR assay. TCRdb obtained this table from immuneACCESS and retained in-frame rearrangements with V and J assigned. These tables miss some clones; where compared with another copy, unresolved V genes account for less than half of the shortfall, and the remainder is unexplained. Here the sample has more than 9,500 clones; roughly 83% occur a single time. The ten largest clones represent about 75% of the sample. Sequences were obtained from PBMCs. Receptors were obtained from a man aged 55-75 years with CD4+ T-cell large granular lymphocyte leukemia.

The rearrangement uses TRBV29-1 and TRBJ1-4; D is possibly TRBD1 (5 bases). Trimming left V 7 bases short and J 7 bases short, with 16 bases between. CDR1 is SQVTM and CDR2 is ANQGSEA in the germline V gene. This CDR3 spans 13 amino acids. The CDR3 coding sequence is TGCAGCGCGCCGGCGGGGGGAGGTGAAAAACTGTTTTTT. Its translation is CSAPAGGGEKLFF. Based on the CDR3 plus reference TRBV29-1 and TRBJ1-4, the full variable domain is SAVISQKPSRDICQRGTSLTIQCQVDSQVTMMFWYRQQPGQSLTLIATANQGSEATYESGFVIDKFPISRPNLTFSTLTVSNMSPEDSSIYLCSAPAGGGEKLFFGSGTQLSVL.

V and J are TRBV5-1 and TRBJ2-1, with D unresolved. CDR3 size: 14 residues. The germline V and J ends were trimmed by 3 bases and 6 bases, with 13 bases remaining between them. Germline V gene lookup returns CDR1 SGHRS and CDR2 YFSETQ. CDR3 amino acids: CASSSAARGNEQFF. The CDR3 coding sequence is TGCGCCAGCAGCTCGGCAGCCCGCGGCAATGAGCAGTTCTTC.

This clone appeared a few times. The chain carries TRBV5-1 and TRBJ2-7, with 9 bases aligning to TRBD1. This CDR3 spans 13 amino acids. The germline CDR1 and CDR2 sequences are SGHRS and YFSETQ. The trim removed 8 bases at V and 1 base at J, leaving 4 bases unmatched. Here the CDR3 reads CARGTGRSYEQYF. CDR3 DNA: TGCGCCAGGGGGACAGGGCGGTCCTACGAGCAGTACTTC.

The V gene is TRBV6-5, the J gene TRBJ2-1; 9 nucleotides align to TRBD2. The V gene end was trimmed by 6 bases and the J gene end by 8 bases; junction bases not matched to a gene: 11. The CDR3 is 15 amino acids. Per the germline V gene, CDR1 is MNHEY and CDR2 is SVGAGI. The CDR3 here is CASSNGGAGGDEQFF. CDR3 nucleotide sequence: TGTGCCAGCAGCAACGGGGGAGCGGGAGGCGATGAGCAGTTCTTC.

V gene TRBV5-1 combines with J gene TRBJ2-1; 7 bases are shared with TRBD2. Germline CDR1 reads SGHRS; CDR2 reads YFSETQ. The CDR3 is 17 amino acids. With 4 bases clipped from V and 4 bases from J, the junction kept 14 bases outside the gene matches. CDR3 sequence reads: CASSPGLEIGLYNEQFF. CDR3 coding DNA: TGCGCCAGCAGCCCCGGACTAGAGATAGGCCTTTACAATGAGCAGTTCTTC.

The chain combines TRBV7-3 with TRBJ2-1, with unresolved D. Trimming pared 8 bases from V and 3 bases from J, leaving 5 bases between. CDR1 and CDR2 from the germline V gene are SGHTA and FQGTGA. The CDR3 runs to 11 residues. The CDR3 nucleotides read TGTGCCAGCGGGGACTACAATGAGCAGTTCTTC. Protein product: CASGDYNEQFF.

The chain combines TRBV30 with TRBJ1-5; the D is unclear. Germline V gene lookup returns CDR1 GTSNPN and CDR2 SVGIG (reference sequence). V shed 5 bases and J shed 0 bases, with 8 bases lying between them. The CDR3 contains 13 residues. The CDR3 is CAWGRSSNQPQHF. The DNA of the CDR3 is TGTGCCTGGGGACGGTCTAGCAATCAGCCCCAGCATTTT.

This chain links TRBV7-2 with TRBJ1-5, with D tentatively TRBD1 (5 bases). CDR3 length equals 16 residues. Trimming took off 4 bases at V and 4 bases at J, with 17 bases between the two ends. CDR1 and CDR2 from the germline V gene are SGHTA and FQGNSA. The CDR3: CASSSTRGEANQPQHF. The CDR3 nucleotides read TGTGCCAGCAGCTCCACGCGGGGGGAGGCGAATCAGCCCCAGCATTTT.

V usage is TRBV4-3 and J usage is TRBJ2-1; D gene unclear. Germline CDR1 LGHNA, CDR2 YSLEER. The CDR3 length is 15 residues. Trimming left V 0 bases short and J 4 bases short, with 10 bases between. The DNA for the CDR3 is TGCGCCAGCAGCCAAGATACGGCAGAATACAATGAGCAGTTCTTC. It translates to CASSQDTAEYNEQFF.

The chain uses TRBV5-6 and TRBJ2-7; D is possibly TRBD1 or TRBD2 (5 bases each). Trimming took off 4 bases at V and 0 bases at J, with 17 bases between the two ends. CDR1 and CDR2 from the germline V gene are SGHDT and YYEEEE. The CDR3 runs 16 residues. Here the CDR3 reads CASSPDRDLGSYEQYF. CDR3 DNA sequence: TGTGCCAGCAGCCCCGATCGGGACCTGGGCTCCTACGAGCAGTACTTC.

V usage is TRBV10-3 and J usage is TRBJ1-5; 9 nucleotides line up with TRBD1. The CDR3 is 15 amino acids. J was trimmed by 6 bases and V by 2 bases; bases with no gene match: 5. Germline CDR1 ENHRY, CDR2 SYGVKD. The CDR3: CAISEGGQGGQPQHF. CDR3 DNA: TGTGCCATCAGTGAGGGGGGACAGGGAGGTCAGCCCCAGCATTTT.

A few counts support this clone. The CDR3 DNA is TGTGCCAGCAGCTTATTGGGACAGGGACCCTACGAGCAGTACTTC. It codes for CASSLLGQGPYEQYF. The chain combines TRBV7-3 with TRBJ2-7, with TRBD1 identical over 9 bases. This CDR3 has 15 amino acids. With V trimmed by 2 bases and J by 2 bases, 4 bases remained unmatched. Looked up from germline, CDR1 is SGHTA and CDR2 is FQGTGA. The full variable domain, in which reference TRBV7-3 and TRBJ2-7 provide the parts outside the CDR3, is GAGVSQTPSNKVTEKGKYVELRCDPISGHTALYWYRQSLGQGPEFLIYFQGTGAADDSGLPNDRFFAVRPEGSVSTLKIQRTERGDSAVYLCASSLLGQGPYEQYFGPGTRLTVT.

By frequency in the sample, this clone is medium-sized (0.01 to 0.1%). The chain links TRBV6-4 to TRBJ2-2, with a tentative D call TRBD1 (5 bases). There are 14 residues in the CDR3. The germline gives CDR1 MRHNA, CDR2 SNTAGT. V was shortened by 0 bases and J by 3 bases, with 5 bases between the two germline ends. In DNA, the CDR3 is TGTGCCAGCAGTGACTCAGGGGACACCGGGGAGCTGTTTTTT. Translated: CASSDSGDTGELFF.

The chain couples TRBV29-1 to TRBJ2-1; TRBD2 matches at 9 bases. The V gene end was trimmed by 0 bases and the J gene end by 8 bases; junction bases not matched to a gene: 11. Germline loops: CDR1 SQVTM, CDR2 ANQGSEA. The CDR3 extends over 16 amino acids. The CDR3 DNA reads TGCAGCGTTGAAGATTGGATTAGCGGGAGTTTGGATGAGCAGTTCTTC. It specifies CSVEDWISGSLDEQFF.

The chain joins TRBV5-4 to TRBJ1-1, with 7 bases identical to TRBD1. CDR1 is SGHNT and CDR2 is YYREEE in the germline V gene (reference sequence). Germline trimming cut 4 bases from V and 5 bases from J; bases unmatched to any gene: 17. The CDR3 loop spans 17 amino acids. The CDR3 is CASSLPGGMAGGTEAFF. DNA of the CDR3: TGTGCCAGCAGCCTCCCCGGGGGCATGGCAGGGGGGACTGAAGCTTTCTTT.

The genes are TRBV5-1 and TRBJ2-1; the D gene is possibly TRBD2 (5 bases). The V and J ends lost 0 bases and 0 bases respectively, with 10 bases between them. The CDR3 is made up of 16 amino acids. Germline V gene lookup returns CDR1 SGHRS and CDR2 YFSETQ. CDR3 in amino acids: CASSLEGASSYNEQFF. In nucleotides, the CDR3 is TGCGCCAGCAGCTTGGAGGGAGCAAGCTCCTACAATGAGCAGTTCTTC. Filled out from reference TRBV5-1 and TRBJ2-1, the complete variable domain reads KAGVTQTPRYLIKTRGQQVTLSCSPISGHRSVSWYQQTPGQGLQFLFEYFSETQRNKGNFPGRFSGRQFSNSRSEMNVSTLELGDSALYLCASSLEGASSYNEQFFGPGTRLTVL.

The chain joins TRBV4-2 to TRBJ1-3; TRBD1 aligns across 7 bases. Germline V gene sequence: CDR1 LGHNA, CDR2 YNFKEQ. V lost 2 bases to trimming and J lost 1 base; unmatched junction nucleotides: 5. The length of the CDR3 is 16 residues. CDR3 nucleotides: TGTGCCAGCAGCCAAATGACAGGGCCTTCTGGAAACACCATATATTTT. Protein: CASSQMTGPSGNTIYF.

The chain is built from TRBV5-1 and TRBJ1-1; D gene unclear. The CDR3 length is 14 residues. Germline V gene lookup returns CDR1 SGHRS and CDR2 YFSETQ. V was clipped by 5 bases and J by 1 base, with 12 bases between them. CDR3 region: CASRYATGNTEAFF. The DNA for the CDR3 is TGCGCCAGCAGATACGCTACGGGGAACACTGAAGCTTTCTTT.

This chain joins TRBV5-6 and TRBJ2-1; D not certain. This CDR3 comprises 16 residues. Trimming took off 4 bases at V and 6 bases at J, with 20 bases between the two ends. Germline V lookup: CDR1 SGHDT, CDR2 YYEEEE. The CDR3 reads CASSPGPRAPGNEQFF. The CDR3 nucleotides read TGTGCCAGCAGCCCCGGGCCCCGGGCTCCGGGCAATGAGCAGTTCTTC.

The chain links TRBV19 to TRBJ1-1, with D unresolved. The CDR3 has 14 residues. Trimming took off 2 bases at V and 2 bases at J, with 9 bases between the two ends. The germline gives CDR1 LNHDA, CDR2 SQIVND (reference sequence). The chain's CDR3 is CASSIRGSNTEAFF. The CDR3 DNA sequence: TGTGCCAGTAGTATAAGAGGGTCAAACACTGAAGCTTTCTTT.

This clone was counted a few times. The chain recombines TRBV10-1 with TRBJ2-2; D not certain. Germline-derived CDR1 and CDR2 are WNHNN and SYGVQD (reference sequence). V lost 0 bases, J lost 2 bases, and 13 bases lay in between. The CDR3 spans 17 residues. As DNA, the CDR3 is TGCGCCAGCAGTGAGTCGACTCTGGGCGTTAACACCGGGGAGCTGTTTTTT. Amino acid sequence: CASSESTLGVNTGELFF.